This is a list of T cell receptor beta chains from one sample in a study of regulatory T cells in long-lasting Graves disease. In TCRdb, the multiplex PCR reads were re-called with MiXCR into one record per CDR3 protein. This sample has fewer than 400,000 distinct CDR3 sequences; 20% to 25% occur once, and the top ten carry around 20%. The sample consisted of peripheral blood mononuclear cells (PBMCs), taken when the disease was refractory, from a patient treated with antithyroid drugs. These TCRs come from a female donor with Graves disease. Both conserved end residues are part of each CDR3. The D gene is left open where the match is weak. The size of a clone is reported for some rows only, either as once, few or many, or as a class for expanded clones.

cdr3_aa cdr3_nt clone_size j_call v_call d_call
CASSQDVEYEQYF TGTGCCAGCAGCCAAGATGTGGAATACGAGCAGTACTTC - TRBJ2-7 TRBV4-2 -
CSARVAGVRNEQFF TGCAGTGCTAGAGTGGCGGGGGTTAGGAATGAGCAGTTCTTC - TRBJ2-1 TRBV20-1 TRBD2
CSSQRQASEQYF TGCAGTTCCCAGAGGCAGGCCTCCGAGCAGTACTTC few TRBJ2-7 TRBV20-1 -
CASSLDGTRMNTEAFF TGTGCCAGCAGTCTAGACGGGACGAGGATGAACACTGAAGCTTTCTTT many TRBJ1-1 TRBV3-1 -
CASSQANRVEETQYF TGTGCCAGCAGCCAGGCGAACCGCGTTGAGGAGACCCAGTACTTC many TRBJ2-5 TRBV3-1 -
CASQGTPGNTEAFF TGTGCCAGCCAGGGGACCCCAGGGAACACTGAAGCTTTCTTT few TRBJ1-1 TRBV28 -
CASSIERSGQYEQYF TGCGCCAGCAGCATAGAGAGGTCAGGGCAATACGAGCAGTACTTC - TRBJ2-7 TRBV4-1 -
CASTSAAVALRTGELFF - many TRBJ2-2 TRBV6-1 -
CSGAETLSSYNEQFF TGCAGTGGGGCAGAGACTTTGAGCTCCTACAATGAGCAGTTCTTC - TRBJ2-1 TRBV20-1 -
CASSLAIGNSPLHF TGCGCCAGCAGCTTGGCCATAGGAAATTCACCCCTCCACTTT - TRBJ1-6 TRBV5-1 -
CASSYGGQNQPQHF TGTGCCAGCAGTTACGGGGGACAGAATCAGCCCCAGCATTTT many TRBJ1-5 TRBV6-9 TRBD1
CASSQEGVRGNTEAFF TGTGCCAGCAGCCAAGAGGGGGTAAGAGGGAACACTGAAGCTTTCTTT few TRBJ1-1 TRBV3-1 -
CASSMSTSGQINEQFF TGCGCCAGCAGCATGTCGACTAGCGGTCAGATCAATGAGCAGTTCTTC few TRBJ2-1 TRBV5-1 TRBD2
CASSSHSTGTGGGYEQYF TGTGCCAGCAGTTCACACAGCACCGGGACAGGGGGCGGCTACGAGCAGTACTTC many TRBJ2-7 TRBV6-5 TRBD1
CASSFKGAYEQYF TGTGCCAGCAGCTTTAAAGGAGCATACGAGCAGTACTTC - TRBJ2-7 TRBV7-9 -
CASKAGGRDTGELFF TGTGCCAGCAAAGCAGGGGGCAGGGACACCGGGGAGCTGTTTTTT - TRBJ2-2 TRBV2 TRBD1
CSASVGLGQYNSPLHF TGCAGTGCTAGTGTTGGTTTGGGACAGTATAATTCACCCCTCCACTTT - TRBJ1-6 TRBV20-1 TRBD1
CASSLKGFTWQPQHF TGTGCCAGCAGTTTAAAAGGTTTTACTTGGCAGCCCCAGCATTTT many TRBJ1-5 TRBV12-3/TRBV12-4 -
CASSSRTSGKYEQYF TGTGCCAGTAGTTCGCGGACTAGCGGAAAATACGAGCAGTACTTC few TRBJ2-7 TRBV19 TRBD2
CASSMGRGSGANVLTF TGTGCCAGTAGTATGGGCAGGGGCTCTGGGGCCAACGTCCTGACTTTC - TRBJ2-6 TRBV19 -
CASSPLGTSGSGAGELFF TGTGCCAGCAGCCCTCTTGGGACTAGCGGGAGTGGGGCCGGGGAGCTGTTTTTT few TRBJ2-2 TRBV9 TRBD2
CASSLEGQPQHF TGTGCCAGCAGCTTGGAAGGTCAGCCCCAGCATTTT many TRBJ1-5 TRBV7-9 -
CSVNTGIGEKLFF TGCAGTGTGAATACGGGGATCGGTGAAAAACTGTTTTTT few TRBJ1-4 TRBV20-1 -
CASSFRAGRYYGYTF TGTGCCAGCAGCTTCAGGGCCGGTCGATACTATGGCTACACCTTC - TRBJ1-2 TRBV5-6 -